This TCR beta chain was sequenced in a study of molecular identifiers for immune sequencing clone quantification. Study context: In replicates, RNA from roughly 18,000 or 92,000 naive CD8 cells was split five ways, four sequenced.

From the PCR reads, TCRdb called clonotypes with MiXCR, one entry per CDR3 protein. Among about 630,000 distinct CDR3 sequences listed, around 25% were seen once. Sorting defined naive CD8 T cells as CD8+CD4-CCR7+CD45RA+. Sequenced sample: naive CD8+ T cells from blood, with Jurkat cell RNA spiked in. As to subset: FACS-sorted CD8+CD4-CCR7+CD45RA+ naive T cells. The sequence came from a human donor in good health. Some libraries in this study had Jurkat cell RNA spiked in.

CDR3 nucleotides: TGTGCCAGCAGCTCCGCAGAAAAGAATGAAAAACTGTTTTTT. This codes for CASSSAEKNEKLFF. The chain recombines TRBV13 with TRBJ1-4; D ambiguous. The CDR3 runs 14 residues. The V end was cut by 4 bases, the J end by 5 bases, with 11 bases between. Germline loops: CDR1 PRHDT, CDR2 FYEKMQ (reference sequence).